This T cell receptor (beta chain) comes out of a study of T cell responses to AZD1222 COVID-19 vaccine. Method: immunoSEQ multiplex PCR; TCRdb's copy keeps in-frame clones and lacks some. The profile shows about 120,000 clones, 87% of them singletons. This clone was counted a single time. The germline CDR1 and CDR2 sequences are SGHTA and FQGNSA. Trimming cost V 5 bases and J 1 base, with 14 bases left between them. The CDR3 has 15 amino acids. The clonotype originates from an adult in good health. The sample in question was peripheral blood, obtained on day 0 of AZD1222 vaccination. The V gene is TRBV7-2, the J gene TRBJ1-1; D might be TRBD1 (5 bases). The CDR3 region has the DNA TGTGCCAGCAGCCTGCACGGGGGAACGAACACTGAAGCTTTCTTT. Encoded protein: CASSLHGGTNTEAFF.